Listed below are T cell receptor beta chains from one sample, sequenced in a study of T-cell reconstitution after alpha-beta-depleted transplantation in children. TCRdb reprocessed the PCR reads with MiXCR, giving one entry per CDR3 protein. This table holds approximately 82,000 distinct CDR3 sequences, approximately 18% found once. Sequences were derived from PBMCs, mostly from graft donor cells, sampled 360 days after TCRalphabeta/CD19-depleted stem cell transplant. Source of these receptors: a male patient between 2 and 10 years old who had a stem cell transplant for acute lymphoblastic leukemia, so the T cells may come from the graft donor. Both conserved end residues are part of each CDR3. A D gene is named only where the DNA matches it firmly. Size tells how often a clone was seen (once, few, many) or the class of an expanded clone, and some rows leave it out.

d_call	v_call	clone_size	j_call	cdr3_aa	cdr3_nt
NA	TRBV12-3/TRBV12-4	NA	TRBJ1-4	CASSFQGWRTPPEKLFF	TGTGCCAGCAGTTTCCAGGGTTGGCGGACACCTCCCGAAAAACTGTTTTTT
NA	TRBV11-1	NA	TRBJ2-6	CASSLDQKSGAGANVLTF	TGTGCCAGCAGCTTAGACCAGAAGTCAGGGGCTGGGGCCAACGTCCTGACTTTC
NA	TRBV12-3/TRBV12-4	few	TRBJ1-1	CASSLIGPGTEAFF	TGTGCCAGCAGTTTAATTGGTCCTGGCACTGAAGCTTTCTTT
NA	TRBV7-9	few	TRBJ1-2	CASRESDGYTF	TGTGCCAGCAGGGAATCGGATGGCTACACCTTC
TRBD1	TRBV29-1	few	TRBJ1-1	CSVLPGQRQAFF	TGCAGCGTCCTCCCGGGACAGCGCCAAGCTTTCTTT
NA	TRBV24-1	few	TRBJ2-5	CATSDPPGYSHRETQYF	TGTGCCACCAGTGATCCTCCCGGCTACTCTCACAGGGAGACCCAGTACTTC
TRBD1	TRBV28	few	TRBJ1-5	CASSHPPPSTGANQPQHF	TGTGCCAGCAGCCACCCTCCCCCCTCGACAGGGGCCAATCAGCCCCAGCATTTT
TRBD1	TRBV20-1	NA	TRBJ2-7	CSARGQANYEQYF	TGCAGTGCCCGGGGACAGGCAAACTACGAGCAGTACTTC
TRBD1	TRBV2	NA	TRBJ2-3	CASSGTGGAYTDTQYF	TGTGCCAGCAGTGGGACAGGGGGCGCGTACACAGATACGCAGTATTTT
NA	TRBV6-5	few	TRBJ2-7	CASSYRRDSSYEQYF	TGTGCCAGCAGTTACCGCCGGGACTCCTCCTACGAGCAGTACTTC
NA	TRBV11-2	many	TRBJ1-6	CASSPRTRRSYNSPLHF	TGTGCCAGCAGCCCACGGACACGCCGCTCCTATAATTCACCCCTCCACTTT
NA	TRBV9	NA	TRBJ2-1	CASSVVFGPVNEQFF	TGTGCCAGCAGCGTAGTTTTCGGGCCAGTCAATGAGCAGTTCTTC
TRBD1	TRBV7-9	many	TRBJ1-1	CASSPPGQGAREAFF	TGTGCCAGCAGCCCTCCGGGACAGGGGGCGCGGGAAGCTTTCTTT
TRBD1	TRBV5-5	NA	TRBJ2-6	CASSGGQGAYGANVLTF	TGTGCCAGCAGCGGGGGACAGGGGGCGTATGGGGCCAACGTCCTGACTTTC
NA	TRBV25-1	few	TRBJ2-5	CASSLTPQETQYF	TGTGCCAGCAGTTTGACACCCCAAGAGACCCAGTACTTC
TRBD2	TRBV11-1	NA	TRBJ2-1	CASRSIWTSGRPRNEQFF	TGTGCCAGCAGATCGATCTGGACTAGCGGGAGACCGCGGAATGAGCAGTTCTTC
TRBD1	TRBV12-3/TRBV12-4	NA	TRBJ1-2	CASSPRQGRVLFYGYTF	TGTGCCAGCAGCCCGAGACAGGGAAGGGTTTTATTCTATGGCTACACCTTC
TRBD2	TRBV2	NA	TRBJ2-1	CASSEGSGYNEQFF	TGTGCCAGCAGTGAAGGTAGCGGGTACAATGAGCAGTTCTTC
NA	TRBV5-4	NA	TRBJ2-5	CASKQQIQQETQYF	TGTGCCAGCAAACAACAGATTCAGCAAGAGACCCAGTACTTC
NA	TRBV20-1	NA	TRBJ2-5	CSARDGSPEETQYF	TGCAGTGCTAGAGATGGGTCCCCCGAAGAGACCCAGTACTTC
NA	TRBV5-1	few	TRBJ2-3	CASSLDRGTDTQYF	TGCGCCAGCAGCTTGGACAGGGGCACAGATACGCAGTATTTT
TRBD1	TRBV7-9	NA	TRBJ2-2	CASSSPTGGVTGELFF	TGTGCCAGCAGCTCCCCGACAGGGGGCGTAACCGGGGAGCTGTTTTTT
NA	TRBV20-1	few	TRBJ2-3	CSAGGQGSPDTQYF	TGCAGTGCTGGGGGCCAGGGGTCACCAGATACGCAGTATTTT
TRBD1	TRBV12-3/TRBV12-4	few	TRBJ2-7	CASSPRTGSVHEQYF	TGTGCCAGCAGTCCACGGACAGGGTCGGTCCACGAGCAGTACTTC
NA	TRBV9	NA	TRBJ2-4	CASSRRGWDKNIQYF	TGTGCCAGCAGCCGCAGGGGTTGGGACAAAAACATTCAGTACTTC
TRBD1	TRBV7-6	NA	TRBJ2-7	CASSPNRGFEQYF	TGTGCCAGCAGCCCAAACAGGGGGTTTGAGCAGTACTTC
NA	TRBV25-1	few	TRBJ1-1	CASISAGATEAFF	TGTGCCAGCATCTCGGCGGGGGCTACTGAAGCTTTCTTT
TRBD2	TRBV2	few	TRBJ2-3	CASRLGGSTDTQYF	TGTGCCAGCAGACTGGGAGGGAGCACAGATACGCAGTATTTT
TRBD2	TRBV5-1	NA	TRBJ2-3	CASSYRPTGTSETVPFTDTQYF	TGCGCCAGCAGCTACCGGCCTACAGGGACTAGCGAAACGGTCCCCTTCACAGATACGCAGTATTTT
NA	TRBV4-1	few	TRBJ2-3	CASSQDRVDTQYF	TGCGCCAGCAGCCAAGATCGGGTAGATACGCAGTATTTT
NA	TRBV11-1	few	TRBJ2-3	CASSLGFAEDTQYF	TGTGCCAGCAGCTTAGGGTTCGCGGAAGATACGCAGTATTTT
TRBD1	TRBV29-1	few	TRBJ2-7	CSVVTGTEQYF	TGCAGCGTCGTGACAGGGACCGAGCAGTACTTC
TRBD1	TRBV5-1	NA	TRBJ1-2	CASSPTGGAFEGYTF	TGCGCCAGCAGCCCGACAGGGGGCGCGTTTGAGGGCTACACCTTC
TRBD1	TRBV7-2	many	TRBJ1-1	CASSSRGTGGTEAFF	TGTGCCAGCAGCTCCCGGGGGACAGGGGGCACTGAAGCTTTCTTT
NA	TRBV12-3/TRBV12-4	once	TRBJ2-1	CTSSYGLSYNEQFF	TGTACCAGCAGTTATGGGTTATCCTACAATGAGCAGTTCTTC
NA	TRBV11-2	NA	TRBJ2-3	CASSSWGGARGTDTQYF	TGTGCCAGCAGCTCTTGGGGGGGGGCGCGAGGCACAGATACGCAGTATTTT
TRBD2	TRBV28	few	TRBJ2-5	CASSPGEIGRQETQYF	TGTGCCAGCAGCCCTGGGGAAATCGGGAGGCAAGAGACCCAGTACTTC
TRBD1	TRBV20-1	few	TRBJ2-3	CSASERDRADTQYF	TGCAGTGCCTCCGAGCGGGACAGGGCAGATACGCAGTATTTT
NA	TRBV4-1	few	TRBJ1-1	CASSQDNPLRRANTEAFF	TGCGCCAGCAGCCAAGATAACCCTCTAAGGAGGGCTAACACTGAAGCTTTCTTT
NA	TRBV24-1	many	TRBJ2-2	CATSDLAGGKLFF	TGTGCCACCAGTGATTTGGCCGGCGGGAAGCTGTTTTTT
TRBD1	TRBV29-1	many	TRBJ1-2	CSARSWTGDYGYTF	TGCAGCGCCCGTTCATGGACAGGGGACTATGGCTACACCTTC
TRBD1	TRBV7-7	NA	TRBJ2-5	CASSDGQGTETQYF	TGTGCTAGCAGCGATGGACAGGGGACTGAGACCCAGTACTTC
NA	TRBV12-3/TRBV12-4	few	TRBJ2-1	CASSLVQEVEQFF	TGTGCCAGCAGTTTGGTGCAGGAAGTTGAGCAGTTCTTC
NA	TRBV3-1	many	TRBJ2-7	CASSQDLATYEQYF	TGTGCCAGCAGCCAAGATCTGGCCACCTACGAGCAGTACTTC
NA	TRBV7-9	NA	TRBJ2-7	CASSSRTVLAYEQYF	TGTGCCAGCAGCTCGAGGACGGTGTTGGCCTACGAGCAGTACTTC
NA	TRBV12-3/TRBV12-4	many	TRBJ2-2	CASSLQRGVRNTGELFF	TGTGCCAGCAGTCTTCAAAGGGGGGTGCGAAACACCGGGGAGCTGTTTTTT
NA	TRBV12-3/TRBV12-4	NA	TRBJ2-4	CASRQLRGSKNIQYF	TGTGCCAGCAGGCAACTCCGGGGCTCTAAAAACATTCAGTACTTC
NA	TRBV4-1	few	TRBJ1-5	CASSQAGQPQHF	TGCGCCAGCAGCCAGGCTGGACAGCCCCAGCATTTT
NA	TRBV3-1	few	TRBJ1-4	CASSHLGRTNEKLFF	TGTGCCAGCAGCCATCTTGGGCGGACTAATGAAAAACTGTTTTTT
TRBD2	TRBV12-3/TRBV12-4	few	TRBJ2-2	CASSILAGTGELFF	TGTGCCAGCAGTATCCTAGCGGGAACGGGGGAGCTGTTTTTT
NA	TRBV28	many	TRBJ1-2	CASKLGTDYGYTF	TGTGCCAGCAAACTCGGGACTGACTATGGCTACACCTTC
NA	TRBV7-9	medium-sized	TRBJ2-4	CASSPFAKNIQYF	TGTGCCAGCAGCCCATTCGCCAAAAACATTCAGTACTTC
NA	TRBV28	few	TRBJ1-6	CASTLASYNSPLHF	TGTGCCAGCACCCTCGCCTCCTATAATTCACCCCTCCACTTT
TRBD2	TRBV19	NA	TRBJ2-2	CASSYSGTTNTGELFF	TGTGCCAGTAGTTACTCCGGGACTACGAACACCGGGGAGCTGTTTTTT
NA	TRBV20-1	many	TRBJ1-2	CSARNAYGYTF	TGCAGTGCTAGAAATGCCTATGGCTACACCTTC
NA	TRBV12-3/TRBV12-4	NA	TRBJ2-5	CASSLTLTLQETQYF	TGTGCCAGCAGTTTGACTTTAACCCTCCAAGAGACCCAGTACTTC
NA	TRBV12-3/TRBV12-4	many	TRBJ2-7	CASSFQSSDYEQYF	TGTGCCAGCAGTTTTCAGTCCAGCGATTACGAGCAGTACTTC
NA	TRBV5-5	NA	TRBJ1-4	CASNMGEKLFF	TGTGCCAGCAACATGGGGGAAAAACTGTTTTTT
NA	TRBV4-1	few	TRBJ2-3	CASRRAESTDTQYF	TGCGCCAGCAGAAGGGCTGAATCCACAGATACGCAGTATTTT